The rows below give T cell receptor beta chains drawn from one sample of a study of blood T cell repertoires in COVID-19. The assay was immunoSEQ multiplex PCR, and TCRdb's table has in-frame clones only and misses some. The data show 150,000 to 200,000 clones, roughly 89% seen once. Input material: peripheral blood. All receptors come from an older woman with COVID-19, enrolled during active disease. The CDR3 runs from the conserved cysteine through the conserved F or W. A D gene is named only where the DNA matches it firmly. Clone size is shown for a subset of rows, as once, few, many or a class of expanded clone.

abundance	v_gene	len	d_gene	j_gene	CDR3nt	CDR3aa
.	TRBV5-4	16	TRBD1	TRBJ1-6	TGTGCCAGCAGCCAGACAGGGCTCTCCTATAATTCACCCCTCCACTTT	CASSQTGLSYNSPLHF
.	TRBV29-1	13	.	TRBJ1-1	TGCAGCGTTGGGACAACTCTGAACACTGAAGCTTTCTTT	CSVGTTLNTEAFF
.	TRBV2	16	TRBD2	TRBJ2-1	TGTGCCAGCACCAAGCGTACTAGCGGGAACTCCAATGAGCAGTTCTTC	CASTKRTSGNSNEQFF
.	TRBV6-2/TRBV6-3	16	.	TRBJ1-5	TGTGCCAGCAGTTACCGGGGGACGGATAGCAATCAGCCCCAGCATTTT	CASSYRGTDSNQPQHF
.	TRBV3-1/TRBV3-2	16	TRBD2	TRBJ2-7	TGTGCCAGCAGCCACCAGCTCAGCGGGAGTACCTACGAGCAGTACTTC	CASSHQLSGSTYEQYF
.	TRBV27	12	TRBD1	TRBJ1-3	TGTGCCAGCAGTTTGCGGTTCAGGGGGATACCTTTT	CASSLRFRGIPF
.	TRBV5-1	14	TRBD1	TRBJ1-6	TGCGCCAGCAGCGGGACAGGGGGTATTTCACCCCTCCACTTT	CASSGTGGISPLHF
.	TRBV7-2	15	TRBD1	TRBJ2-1	TGTGCCAGCAGCCAGAGACAGGGGGCGGTGAATGAGCAGTTCTTC	CASSQRQGAVNEQFF
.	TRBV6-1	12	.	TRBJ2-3	TGTGCCAGCAGTGACCGGACAGATACGCAGTATTTT	CASSDRTDTQYF
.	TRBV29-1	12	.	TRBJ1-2	TGCAGCGTTGAAGGACAAAGCTATGGCTACACCTTC	CSVEGQSYGYTF
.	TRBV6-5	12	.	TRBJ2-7	TGTGCCAGCACCACCGGAGCCTACGAGCAGTACTTC	CASTTGAYEQYF
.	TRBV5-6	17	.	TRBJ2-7	TGTGCCAGCAGCCCGGAGGGCCACGGGACAGCCTCCTACGAGCAGTACTTC	CASSPEGHGTASYEQYF
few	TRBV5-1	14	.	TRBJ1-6	TGCGCCAGCAGCTTCTCAGGTTATAATTCACCCCTCCACTTT	CASSFSGYNSPLHF
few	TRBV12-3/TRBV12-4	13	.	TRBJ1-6	TGTGCCAGCAGGCTACCGGGGGAGTCCGCCCTCCACTTT	CASRLPGESALHF
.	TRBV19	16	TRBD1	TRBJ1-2	TGTGCCAGTAGTGCCCAGATGGGGACAGGGGGCTGGGGCTACACCTTC	CASSAQMGTGGWGYTF
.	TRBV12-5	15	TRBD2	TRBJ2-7	TGTGCTAGTGGCTCAGCGGGACTAAGCTCCTACGAGCAGTACTTC	CASGSAGLSSYEQYF
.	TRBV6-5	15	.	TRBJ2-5	TGTGCCAGCAGCCCCGGGGTAGCGGACCAAGAGACCCAGTACTTC	CASSPGVADQETQYF
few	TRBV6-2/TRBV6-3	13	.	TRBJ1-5	TGTGCCAGCAGTTACCAGGAGGGTCAGCCCCAGCATTTT	CASSYQEGQPQHF
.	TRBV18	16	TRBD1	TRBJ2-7	TGTGCCAGCTCGCGTACAACAGGGGGAATCTCCTACGAGCAGTACTTC	CASSRTTGGISYEQYF
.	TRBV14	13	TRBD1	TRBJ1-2	TGTGCCAGCACTAAGGACAGGGGGCTCGGCTACACCTTC	CASTKDRGLGYTF
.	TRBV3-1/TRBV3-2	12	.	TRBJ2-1	TGTGCCAGCAGCTCAATAGCGCTACAGCAGTTCTTC	CASSSIALQQFF
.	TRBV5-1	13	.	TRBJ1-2	TGCGCCAGCAGCTTGGTCTCTGAGGTTGGCTACACCTTC	CASSLVSEVGYTF
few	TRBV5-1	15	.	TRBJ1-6	TGCGCCAGCAGCTCCGGGTCCGGATTTAATTCACCCCTCCACTTT	CASSSGSGFNSPLHF
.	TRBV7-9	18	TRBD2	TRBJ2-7	TGTGCCAGCAGCCACTGGGTGAGACTAGCGGCTTCAAACTACGAGCAGTACTTC	CASSHWVRLAASNYEQYF
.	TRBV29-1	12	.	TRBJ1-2	TGCAGCGTTGAAAAGGAGGCCTATGGCTACACCTTC	CSVEKEAYGYTF
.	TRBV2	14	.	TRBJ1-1	TGTGCCAGCAGGGCGGGGGGTGGTGGCGCTGAAGCTTTCTTT	CASRAGGGGAEAFF
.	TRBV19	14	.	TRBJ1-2	TGTGCCAGTAGTAGACGGACAGCTCTAGATGGCTACACCTTC	CASSRRTALDGYTF
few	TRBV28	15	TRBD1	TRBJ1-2	TGTGCCAGCAGTTCGGGACAGGGGGTCGACTATGGCTACACCTTC	CASSSGQGVDYGYTF
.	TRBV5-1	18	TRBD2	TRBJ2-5	TGCGCCAGCAGCTTTGGTAGTAGCGGGAGTAATCCTGGGGAGACCCAGTACTTC	CASSFGSSGSNPGETQYF
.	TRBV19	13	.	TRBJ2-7	TGTGCCAGTAGCCCCGGGACACCCTACGAGCAGTACTTC	CASSPGTPYEQYF
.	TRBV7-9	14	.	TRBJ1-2	TGTGCCAGCAGCTTAGCCCAGGGTGGGTATGGCTACACCTTC	CASSLAQGGYGYTF
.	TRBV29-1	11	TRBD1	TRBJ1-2	TGCAGCGTTGATTACAGGGGTGGCTACACCTTC	CSVDYRGGYTF
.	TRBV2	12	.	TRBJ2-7	TGTGCCAGCCAGACAGACGGGCACGAGCAGTACTTC	CASQTDGHEQYF
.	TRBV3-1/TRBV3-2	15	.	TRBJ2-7	TGTGCCAGCAGTCTCGGGCTCAGGGCGGGGTACGAGCAGTACTTC	CASSLGLRAGYEQYF
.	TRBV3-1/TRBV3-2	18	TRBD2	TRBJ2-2	TGTGCCAGCAGCCGATTTACGCTAGCGGGAGCGTACACCGGGGAGCTGTTTTTT	CASSRFTLAGAYTGELFF
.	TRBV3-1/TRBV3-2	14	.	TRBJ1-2	TGTGCCAGCAGCCAAGATCTCTCGGCAAGAGGTTACACCTTC	CASSQDLSARGYTF
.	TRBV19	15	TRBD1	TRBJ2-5	TGTGCCAGTAGTATAGTAGGGGACAGGCAAGAGACCCAGTACTTC	CASSIVGDRQETQYF
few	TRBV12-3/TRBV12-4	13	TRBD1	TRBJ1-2	TGTGCCAGCAGCCAGGACAGGGCGGGAGGCTACACCTTC	CASSQDRAGGYTF
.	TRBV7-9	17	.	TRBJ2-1	TGTGCCAGCAGCTTAACGACGAAGGCTAGCTCCTACAATGAGCAGTTCTTC	CASSLTTKASSYNEQFF
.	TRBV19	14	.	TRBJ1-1	TGTGCCAGTAGTCCTACGGGGTTGAACACTGAAGCTTTCTTT	CASSPTGLNTEAFF
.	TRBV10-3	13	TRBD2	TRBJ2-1	TGTGCCATGGCTGGACTAGCGGACAATGAGCAGTTCTTC	CAMAGLADNEQFF
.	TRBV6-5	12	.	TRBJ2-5	TGTGCCAGCAGGAGACAGGAAGAGACCCAGTACTTC	CASRRQEETQYF
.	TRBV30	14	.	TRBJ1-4	TGTGCCTGGAGTACAGCACCAACTAATGAAAAACTGTTTTTT	CAWSTAPTNEKLFF
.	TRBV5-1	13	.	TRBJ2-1	TGCGCCAGCAGCTTGGCGGGGATGGATGAGCAGTTCTTC	CASSLAGMDEQFF